Given below is one TCR beta chain in context. This specimen belongs to a study of T cell repertoires in cytomegalovirus infection. TCRdb re-derived calls from the reads in MiXCR, one entry per CDR3 protein. Counted here are about 740,000 distinct CDR3 sequences, roughly 35% occurring once; the ten biggest clones make up more than 2.5%. The CDR3 covers 18 residues. Trimming removed 2 bases from V and 0 bases from J, with 17 bases in between. CDR1 and CDR2 from the germline V gene are MNHNY and SVGAGI (reference sequence). This receptor was obtained from a human donor in good health (CMV status not recorded). Some clones in this sample may be carry-over from other donors' samples. The sample was PBMCs. The V and J genes are TRBV6-6 and TRBJ2-4; D is possibly TRBD1 or TRBD2 (5 bases each). This CDR3 reads CASSYGTGKGVAKNIQYF. CDR3 in DNA: TGTGCCAGCAGTTACGGTACCGGGAAAGGGGTAGCCAAAAACATTCAGTACTTC.